What follows are 10 T cell receptor beta chains derived from one specimen sequenced in a study of shared clonotypes between healthy human individuals. Profiling relied on immunoSEQ multiplex PCR, and the TCRdb table lists in-frame clones only, not all of them. The sample shows a few million clones, around 94% of them seen only once. Sequencing was carried out using naive CD4+ T cells sorted from blood. Subset indicated: CD45RA+ positively selected. Receptors were obtained from a man between 18 and 29 years old in good health.

The rearrangement uses TRBV28 and TRBJ2-3; 8 bases fit TRBD1. Germline V CDR1 and CDR2: MDHEN, SYDVKM. Germline trimming cut 5 bases from V and 5 bases from J; bases unmatched to any gene: 15. The CDR3 length is 17 residues. Here the CDR3 reads CASSPPTGAFIKDTQYF. For the CDR3, the DNA is TGTGCCAGCAGTCCCCCGACAGGGGCGTTCATTAAAGATACGCAGTATTTT.

This clone was seen only once. J is TRBJ2-4 and V is TRBV19; 11 bases are shared with TRBD2. The V segment lost 5 bases and the J segment 9 bases; nucleotides outside the gene matches: 15. The V gene's germline CDR1 is LNHDA and CDR2 SQIVND (reference sequence). The length of the CDR3 is 17 residues. The CDR3 region is CASSPGRGTSGNGIQYF. DNA of the CDR3: TGTGCCAGTAGTCCGGGGCGGGGGACTAGCGGCAATGGCATTCAGTACTTC.

The chain joins TRBV28 to TRBJ1-2; no firm D call. Trimming pared 6 bases from V and 3 bases from J, leaving 14 bases between. The CDR3 length is 14 residues. CDR1 and CDR2 from the germline V gene are MDHEN and SYDVKM. CDR3 region: CASSPRAKHYGYTF. In DNA, the CDR3 is TGTGCCAGCAGCCCGAGGGCCAAACACTATGGCTACACCTTC.

The chain has TRBV12-5 and TRBJ1-6, with D possibly TRBD1 on 5 matching bases. V was pared by 3 bases and J by 4 bases, with 10 bases between. The V gene's germline CDR1 is LGHNT and CDR2 FRNRAP. This CDR3 has 15 amino acids. Here the CDR3 reads CASGLRGSYNSPLHF. The DNA for the CDR3 is TGTGCTAGTGGTTTAAGGGGATCTTATAATTCACCCCTCCACTTT.

Turning to this clone: The sample holds other DNA sequences that translate to the same CDR3. The chain joins TRBV5-4 to TRBJ2-1; D not certain. This CDR3 is 16 amino acids long. V was trimmed by 1 base and J by 0 bases, leaving 11 bases between them. Germline CDR1 is SGHNT and CDR2 is YYREEE (reference sequence). The CDR3 sequence: CASSLPGPSSYNEQFF. For the CDR3, the DNA is TGTGCCAGCAGCTTGCCCGGGCCGAGCTCCTACAATGAGCAGTTCTTC.

The genes are TRBV21-1 and TRBJ1-2; TRBD1 was called by the table and not checked on the DNA. TRBV21-1 is classified as a pseudogene. The CDR3 covers 12 residues. For the CDR3, the DNA is TGTGCCAGCATATACCAGGGGGGCGGCTACACCTTC. Protein sequence: CASIYQGGGYTF.

The rearrangement uses TRBV19 and TRBJ1-5; 7 bases line up with TRBD1. CDR3 length: 15 amino acids. Germline V lookup: CDR1 LNHDA, CDR2 SQIVND (reference sequence). Trimming removed 7 bases from V and 4 bases from J; junction bases left unmatched: 10. The CDR3 DNA reads as TGTGCCAGTACCCTGGACAGGAGGTATAATCAGCCCCAGCATTTT. This sequence encodes CASTLDRRYNQPQHF.

The chain is built from TRBV6-1 and TRBJ2-1; 13 bases fit TRBD2. The V gene's germline CDR1 is MNHNS and CDR2 SASEGT. With V trimmed by 4 bases and J by 6 bases, 15 bases remained unmatched. This CDR3 spans 19 amino acids. DNA of the CDR3: TGTGCCAGCAGTGCATGGACTAGCGGGGGTGAAAGAACCGGCAATGAGCAGTTCTTC. Protein sequence: CASSAWTSGGERTGNEQFF.

The V and J genes are TRBV4-1 and TRBJ2-2, with TRBD2 matching 9 bases. Germline CDR1 MGHRA, CDR2 YSYEKL. The CDR3 totals 16 residues. The V segment lost 3 bases and the J segment 5 bases; nucleotides outside the gene matches: 7. CDR3 protein: CASSHVLAGKTGELFF. The CDR3 DNA reads TGCGCCAGCAGCCATGTCCTAGCGGGAAAAACCGGGGAGCTGTTTTTT.

The chain uses TRBV2 and TRBJ1-2; unclear D gene. Trimming took 7 bases from V and 4 from J, leaving 16 bases between them. Germline V gene sequence: CDR1 SNHLY, CDR2 FYNNEI. This CDR3 is built from 14 residues. This CDR3 reads CASNTPAGSYGYTF. CDR3 bases: TGTGCCAGCAACACCCCGGCGGGTAGCTATGGCTACACCTTC.